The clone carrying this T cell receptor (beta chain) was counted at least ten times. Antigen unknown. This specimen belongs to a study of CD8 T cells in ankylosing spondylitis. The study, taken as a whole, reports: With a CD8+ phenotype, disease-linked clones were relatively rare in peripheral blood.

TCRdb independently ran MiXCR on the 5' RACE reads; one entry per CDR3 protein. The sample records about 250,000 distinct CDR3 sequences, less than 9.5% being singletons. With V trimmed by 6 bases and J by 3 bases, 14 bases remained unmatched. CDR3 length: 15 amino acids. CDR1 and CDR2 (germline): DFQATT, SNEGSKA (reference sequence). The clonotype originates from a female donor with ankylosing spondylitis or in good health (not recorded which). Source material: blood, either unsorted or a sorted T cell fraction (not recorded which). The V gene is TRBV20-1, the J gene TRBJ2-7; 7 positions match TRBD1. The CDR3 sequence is CSAHRPTGINYEQYF. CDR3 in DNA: TGCAGTGCCCACCGCCCGACAGGGATAAACTACGAGCAGTACTTC.